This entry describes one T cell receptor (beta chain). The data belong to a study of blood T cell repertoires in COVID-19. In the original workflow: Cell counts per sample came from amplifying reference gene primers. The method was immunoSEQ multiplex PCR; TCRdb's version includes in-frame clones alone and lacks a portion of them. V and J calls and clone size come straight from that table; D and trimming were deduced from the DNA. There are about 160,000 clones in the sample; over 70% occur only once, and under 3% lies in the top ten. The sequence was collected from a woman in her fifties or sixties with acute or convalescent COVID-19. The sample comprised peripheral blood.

The CDR3 here is CASSLGRGGRSAFF. The CDR3 DNA sequence: TGTGCCAGCAGCTTGGGTCGGGGAGGTCGAAGCGCTTTCTTT. This chain links TRBV5-8 with TRBJ1-1; D is ambiguous. This CDR3 spans 14 amino acids. Germline CDR1 SGHTS, CDR2 YDEGEE. The germline V and J ends were trimmed by 0 bases and 11 bases, with 17 bases remaining between them.